One sample yielded the 25 T cell receptor beta chains listed below, sequenced in a study of monozygotic twins with inflammatory bowel disease. Each CDR3 protein gets one entry in TCRdb, which reprocessed the 5' RACE reads and gives no DNA. The sample has approximately 400,000 distinct CDR3 sequences. Sequences were obtained from blood. Receptor source: a human donor with ulcerative colitis or Crohn's disease, or a healthy co-twin of an affected twin (not recorded which).

This rearrangement joins TRBV5-1 to TRBJ1-1. The CDR3 totals 16 residues. The germline V gene has CDR1 SGHRS and CDR2 YFSETQ. This chain's CDR3 is CASSPSNRQPNTEAFF.

This sequence joins TRBV5-1 and TRBJ2-3. CDR3 length equals 16 residues. Germline CDR1 and CDR2: SGHRS and YFSETQ. CDR3 in amino acids: CASSFGPGTSTDTQYF.

The chain uses TRBV3-1 and TRBJ1-2; the D gene TCRdb calls, TRBD1, cannot be checked with no DNA. This CDR3 comprises 15 residues. Germline CDR1 reads LGHDT; CDR2 reads YNNKEL (reference sequence). The CDR3 here is CASSQRARGGYGYTF.

CDR3 residues: CASSLRGNQVSYEQYF. The chain carries TRBV5-1 and TRBJ2-7; TCRdb proposes TRBD2, but this gene call is untestable without DNA. The CDR3 covers 16 residues. The germline gives CDR1 SGHRS, CDR2 YFSETQ.

V and J are TRBV12-3 or TRBV12-4 and TRBJ1-1. The CDR3 has 12 amino acids. This CDR3 is CASSLDVTGTFF.

This chain connects TRBV29-1 to TRBJ2-7; with no DNA, the TCRdb D assignment of TRBD2 cannot be verified. Per germline, CDR1 SQVTM and CDR2 ANQGSEA. CDR3 size: 14 residues. The CDR3 spells CSVELAGEGYEQYF.

This chain links TRBV7-2 with TRBJ2-7; without DNA, the TCRdb call of TRBD1 cannot be checked. The CDR3 spans 15 residues. Per germline, CDR1 SGHTA and CDR2 FQGNSA. The CDR3: CASSLGTGTAYEQYF.

This chain links TRBV4-3 with TRBJ2-3. CDR3 length: 14 amino acids. CDR1 and CDR2 from the germline V gene are LGHNA and YSLEER. The CDR3 is CASSRGGSGDTQYF.

This chain joins TRBV27 and TRBJ1-5; with no DNA, the TCRdb D assignment of TRBD1 cannot be verified. This CDR3 comprises 15 residues. Germline loops: CDR1 MNHEY, CDR2 SMNVEV (reference sequence). This CDR3 is CASNDSGTGYQPQHF.

This rearrangement joins TRBV5-1 to TRBJ2-5; TCRdb names TRBD1, which stays unverified in the absence of DNA. The length of the CDR3 is 17 residues. Germline-derived CDR1 and CDR2 are SGHRS and YFSETQ. CDR3 sequence: CASSLGSEGLGVETQYF.

The genes are TRBV29-1 and TRBJ2-1. The CDR3 contains 12 residues. Germline-derived CDR1 and CDR2 are SQVTM and ANQGSEA. The CDR3 loop reads CSVASSANEQFF.

The gene calls are TRBV20-1 and TRBJ1-4; the D call of TRBD1 rests on TCRdb alone, since no DNA is present to check it. CDR1 DFQATT and CDR2 SNEGSKA come from the germline V gene (reference sequence). The CDR3 length is 15 residues. Here the CDR3 reads CSARDLRTKNEKLFF.

The chain joins TRBV5-1 to TRBJ2-2. The length of the CDR3 is 15 residues. Germline V gene sequence: CDR1 SGHRS, CDR2 YFSETQ. The CDR3 region is CASSEDSFSTGELFF.

The rearrangement uses TRBV5-1 and TRBJ2-5; the D call of TRBD2 rests on TCRdb alone, since no DNA is present to check it. Germline V gives CDR1 SGHRS, CDR2 YFSETQ. This CDR3 region has 15 residues. CDR3 loop: CASSNTGRVAETQYF.

The chain links TRBV5-1 to TRBJ2-2. The CDR3 has 13 amino acids. Looked up from germline, CDR1 is SGHRS and CDR2 is YFSETQ. This CDR3 reads CASSGGIGGELFF. The full variable domain, its missing parts supplied by reference TRBV5-1 and TRBJ2-2, is KAGVTQTPRYLIKTRGQQVTLSCSPISGHRSVSWYQQTPGQGLQFLFEYFSETQRNKGNFPGRFSGRQFSNSRSEMNVSTLELGDSALYLCASSGGIGGELFFGEGSRLTVL.

The CDR3 sequence is CASRGLAGAETQYF. The V call is TRBV6-1, the J call TRBJ2-5; TCRdb proposes TRBD2, but this gene call is untestable without DNA. There are 14 residues in the CDR3. The V gene's germline CDR1 is MNHNS and CDR2 SASEGT.

The rearrangement uses TRBV9 and TRBJ2-7; TCRdb's D call, TRBD2, is unchecked because there is no DNA. Germline CDR1 SGDLS, CDR2 YYNGEE. The CDR3 runs 16 residues. The CDR3 loop is CASSVGIGPDRYEQYF. Drawing the rest from reference TRBV9 and TRBJ2-7, the complete variable domain is DSGVTQTPKHLITATGQRVTLRCSPRSGDLSVYWYQQSLDQGLQFLIQYYNGEERAKGNILERFSAQQFPDLHSELNLSSLELGDSALYFCASSVGIGPDRYEQYFGPGTRLTVT.

V usage is TRBV28 and J usage is TRBJ2-1; TCRdb's assignment of TRBD1 cannot be checked, as there is no DNA. CDR1 is MDHEN, CDR2 SYDVKM, per germline. The CDR3 length is 14 residues. The CDR3 reads CASSLTGPYGEQFF.

This chain connects TRBV7-7 to TRBJ2-1; TCRdb designates TRBD2, a call that cannot be tested without DNA. CDR3 length equals 15 residues. The germline V gene encodes CDR1 SSHAT and CDR2 FNYEAQ (reference sequence). The CDR3 sequence: CASSVAKGPYNEQFF. The whole variable domain, filled in from reference TRBV7-7 and TRBJ2-1, reads GAGVSQSPRYKVTKRGQDVTLRCDPISSHATLYWYQQALGQGPEFLTYFNYEAQPDKSGLPSDRFSAERPEGSISTLTIQRTEQRDSAMYRCASSVAKGPYNEQFFGPGTRLTVL.

The gene calls are TRBV4-1 and TRBJ1-2. Germline V gene sequence: CDR1 MGHRA, CDR2 YSYEKL. The CDR3 loop spans 11 amino acids. The CDR3 here is CASSQKDGYTF.

The V call is TRBV12-3 or TRBV12-4, the J call TRBJ1-2. The CDR3 contains 11 residues. Here the CDR3 reads CASSFYYGYTF.

V is TRBV15 and J is TRBJ2-3; the D call from TCRdb, TRBD2, cannot be confirmed without DNA. In germline, CDR1 is LNHNV, CDR2 YYDKDF (reference sequence). The CDR3 runs 15 residues. The CDR3 region is CATSRASGRTDTQYF.

This CDR3 reads CASSQYYSYEQYF. This chain connects TRBV14 to TRBJ2-7. Germline-derived CDR1 and CDR2 are SGHDN and FVKESK. There are 13 residues in the CDR3.

The genes are TRBV9 and TRBJ2-3; no DNA is available, so the TRBD2 call from TCRdb remains unchecked. The CDR3 contains 15 residues. In germline, CDR1 is SGDLS, CDR2 YYNGEE. The CDR3 region is CASSVVGDSTDTQYF.

The chain employs TRBV30 and TRBJ1-2; TCRdb's D call of TRBD1 is untestable without DNA. The CDR3 is 13 residues long. The germline V gene encodes CDR1 GTSNPN and CDR2 SVGIG (reference sequence). The CDR3 here is CATSGDYFSGYTF.